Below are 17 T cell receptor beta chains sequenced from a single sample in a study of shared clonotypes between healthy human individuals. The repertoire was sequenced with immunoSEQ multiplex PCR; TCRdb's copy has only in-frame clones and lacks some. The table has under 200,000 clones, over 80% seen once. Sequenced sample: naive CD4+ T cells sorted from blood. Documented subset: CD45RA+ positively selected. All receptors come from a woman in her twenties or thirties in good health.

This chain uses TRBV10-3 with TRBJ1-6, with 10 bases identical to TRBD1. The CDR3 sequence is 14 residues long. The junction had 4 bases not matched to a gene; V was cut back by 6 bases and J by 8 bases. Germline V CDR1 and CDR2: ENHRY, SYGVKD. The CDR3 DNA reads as TGTGCCATCAGGGGGACAGGGGAAGATTCACCCCTCCACTTT. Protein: CAIRGTGEDSPLHF.

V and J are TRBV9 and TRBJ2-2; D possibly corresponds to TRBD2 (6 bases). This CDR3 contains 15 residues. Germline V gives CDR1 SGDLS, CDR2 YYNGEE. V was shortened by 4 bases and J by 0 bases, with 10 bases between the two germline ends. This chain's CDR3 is CASSSRTTNTGELFF. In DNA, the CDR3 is TGTGCCAGCAGCTCCCGGACTACGAACACCGGGGAGCTGTTTTTT.

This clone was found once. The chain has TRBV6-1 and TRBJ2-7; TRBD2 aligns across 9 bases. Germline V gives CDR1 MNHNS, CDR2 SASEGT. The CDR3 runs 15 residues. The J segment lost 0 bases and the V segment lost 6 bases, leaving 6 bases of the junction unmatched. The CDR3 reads CASRVAGEDSYEQYF. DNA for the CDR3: TGTGCCAGCAGGGTAGCGGGAGAGGACTCCTACGAGCAGTACTTC.

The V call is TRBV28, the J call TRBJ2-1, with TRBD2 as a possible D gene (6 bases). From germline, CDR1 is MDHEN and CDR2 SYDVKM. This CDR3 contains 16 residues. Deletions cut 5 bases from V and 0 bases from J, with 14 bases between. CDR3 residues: CASSPLASSSYNEQFF. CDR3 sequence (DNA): TGTGCCAGCAGTCCCCTAGCGTCGAGCTCCTACAATGAGCAGTTCTTC. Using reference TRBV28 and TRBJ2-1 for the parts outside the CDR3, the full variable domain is DVKVTQSSRYLVKRTGEKVFLECVQDMDHENMFWYRQDPGLGLRLIYFSYDVKMKEKGDIPEGYSVSREKKERFSLILESASTNQTSMYLCASSPLASSSYNEQFFGPGTRLTVL.

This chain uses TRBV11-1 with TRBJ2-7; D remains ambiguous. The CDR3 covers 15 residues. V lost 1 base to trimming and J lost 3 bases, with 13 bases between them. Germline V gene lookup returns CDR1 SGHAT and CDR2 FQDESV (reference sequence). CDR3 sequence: CASSLGTSRDYEQYF. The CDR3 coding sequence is TGTGCCAGCAGCTTAGGGACGTCTCGTGACTACGAGCAGTACTTC.

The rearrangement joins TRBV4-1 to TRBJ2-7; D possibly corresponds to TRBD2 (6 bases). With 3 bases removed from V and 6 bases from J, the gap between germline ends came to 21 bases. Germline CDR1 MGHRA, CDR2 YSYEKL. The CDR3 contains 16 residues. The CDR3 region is CASSHREPGLLSEQYF. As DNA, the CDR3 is TGCGCCAGCAGCCATCGCGAGCCGGGACTTCTCTCCGAGCAGTACTTC.

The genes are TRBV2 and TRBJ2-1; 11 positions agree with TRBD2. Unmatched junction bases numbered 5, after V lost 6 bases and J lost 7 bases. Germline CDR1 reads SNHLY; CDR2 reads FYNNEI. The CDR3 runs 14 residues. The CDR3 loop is CASSGTSGLNEQFF. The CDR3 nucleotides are TGTGCCAGCAGCGGGACTAGCGGCTTGAATGAGCAGTTCTTC.

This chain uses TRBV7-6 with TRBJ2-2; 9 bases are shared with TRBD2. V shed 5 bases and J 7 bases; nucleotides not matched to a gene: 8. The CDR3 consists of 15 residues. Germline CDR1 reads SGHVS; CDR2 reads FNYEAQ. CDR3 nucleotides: TGTGCCAGCAGCCCTTTAGCGGGAGAAGGCGGGGAGCTGTTTTTT. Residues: CASSPLAGEGGELFF.

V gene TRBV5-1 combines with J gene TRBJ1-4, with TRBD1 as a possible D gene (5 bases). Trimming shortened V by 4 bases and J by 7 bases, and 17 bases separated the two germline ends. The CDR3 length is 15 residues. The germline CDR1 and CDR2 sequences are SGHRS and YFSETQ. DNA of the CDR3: TGCGCCAGCAGCGCCGAACCGGGACCCAGTGAAAAACTGTTTTTT. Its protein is CASSAEPGPSEKLFF.

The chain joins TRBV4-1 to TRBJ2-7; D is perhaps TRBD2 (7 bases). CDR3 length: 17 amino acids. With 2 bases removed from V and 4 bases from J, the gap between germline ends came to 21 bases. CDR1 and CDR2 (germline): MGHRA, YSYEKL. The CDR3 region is CASSQLPHLGGLYEQYF. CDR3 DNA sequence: TGCGCCAGCAGCCAACTTCCGCATCTGGGGGGGCTTTACGAGCAGTACTTC.

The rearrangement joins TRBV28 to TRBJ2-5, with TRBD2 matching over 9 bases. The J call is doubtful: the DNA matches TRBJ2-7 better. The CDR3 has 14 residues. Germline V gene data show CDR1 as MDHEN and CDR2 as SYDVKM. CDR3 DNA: TGTGCCAGCCTAGAGACTAGCGGATACTACGAGCAGTACTTC. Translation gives CASLETSGYYEQYF.

The CDR3 loop reads CASSVHAYEQYF. DNA of the CDR3: TGTGCCAGCAGTGTACATGCCTACGAGCAGTACTTC. The V call is TRBV6-1, the J call TRBJ2-7; D is unclear. The germline CDR1 and CDR2 sequences are MNHNS and SASEGT. CDR3 length: 12 amino acids. Trimming stripped 4 bases from V and 2 bases from J, with 6 bases between.

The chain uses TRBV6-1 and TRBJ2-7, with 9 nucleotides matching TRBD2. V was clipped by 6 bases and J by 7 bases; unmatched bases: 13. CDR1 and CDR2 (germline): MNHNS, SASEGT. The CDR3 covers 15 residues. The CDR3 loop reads CASRNIAGAAWEQYF. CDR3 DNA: TGTGCCAGCAGGAATATAGCGGGAGCCGCCTGGGAGCAGTACTTC.

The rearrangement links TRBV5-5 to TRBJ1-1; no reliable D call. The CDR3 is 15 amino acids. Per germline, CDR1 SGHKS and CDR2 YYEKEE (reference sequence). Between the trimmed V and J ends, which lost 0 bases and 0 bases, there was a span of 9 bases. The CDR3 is CASSLVAGLNTEAFF. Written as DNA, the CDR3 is TGTGCCAGCAGCTTGGTGGCAGGCCTGAACACTGAAGCTTTCTTT.

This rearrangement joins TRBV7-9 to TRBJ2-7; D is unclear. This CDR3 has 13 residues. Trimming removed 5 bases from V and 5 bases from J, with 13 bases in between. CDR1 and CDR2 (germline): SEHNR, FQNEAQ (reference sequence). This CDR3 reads CASSKAGQNEQYF. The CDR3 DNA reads TGTGCCAGCAGCAAGGCCGGGCAGAACGAGCAGTACTTC.

CDR3 DNA sequence: TGTGCCAGCAGTTCCACCCGTGGACAGGGGGCCTACGAGCAGTACTTC. Translating gives CASSSTRGQGAYEQYF. The rearrangement links TRBV28 to TRBJ2-7, with 10 bases aligning to TRBD1. The CDR3 covers 16 residues. Germline V gene sequence: CDR1 MDHEN, CDR2 SYDVKM. Trimming at V came to 4 bases and at J to 2 bases, leaving 8 bases not matched to a gene.

This CDR3 is CASSPGTRYGYTF. As DNA, the CDR3 is TGTGCCAGCTCACCAGGGACACGCTATGGCTACACCTTC. J is TRBJ1-2 and V is TRBV18; D is possibly TRBD1 (6 bases). The V gene lost 2 bases and the J gene lost 4 bases, with 8 bases spanning the gap. The CDR3 has 13 amino acids. The germline CDR1 and CDR2 sequences are KGHSH and LQKENI.